This T cell receptor (beta chain) originates from a study of blood T cell repertoires in COVID-19. For the study at large: The United States, Italy and Spain supplied acute and convalescent COVID-19 samples. PBMCs, B-cell-depleted T cells, or T cells were the source of the cDNA or gDNA that made up the material.

In the original processing: Reference gene primer amplification in the assay estimated nucleated cell counts. Sequencing was performed with immunoSEQ multiplex PCR; in TCRdb, only in-frame clones are kept and a portion is missing. The V and J calls and the clone size are those of that table, but D and trimming were determined from the DNA. The sample yields about 110,000 clones, roughly 84% seen once. The CDR3 is 14 residues long. The V and J ends lost 1 base and 0 bases respectively, with 6 bases between them. The germline CDR1 and CDR2 sequences are LGHDT and YNNKEL (reference sequence). The chain joins TRBV3-1 (or the pseudogene TRBV3-2) to TRBJ1-2; D unresolved. This clonotype originated in a woman of 80 years or more with active or convalescent COVID-19. Sequencing used peripheral blood. The CDR3 is CASSQGTSNYGYTF. As DNA, the CDR3 is TGTGCCAGCAGCCAAGGGACTTCTAACTATGGCTACACCTTC.